This entry lists 2 T cell receptor beta chains sequenced from one sample in a study of cytomegalovirus exposure and HLA in healthy donors. Only in-frame clones appear in the TCRdb table, and some are missing; sequencing was by immunoSEQ multiplex PCR. The sample gives some 150,000 clones, 86% of which show up once; 2.1% is in the top ten. Sequenced input: PBMCs. Receptors were obtained from a human donor in good health.

The chain couples TRBV7-6 to TRBJ2-1; a weak D match, TRBD1 (7 bases). Trimming left V 4 bases short and J 9 bases short, with 13 bases between. The germline V gene encodes CDR1 SGHVS and CDR2 FNYEAQ. The CDR3 has 13 amino acids. CDR3 protein: CASSSTGTGEQFF. Written as DNA, the CDR3 is TGTGCCAGCAGCTCGACAGGGACTGGTGAGCAGTTCTTC.

CDR3 coding DNA: TGTGCCAGCAGCCCCTCTGGCTGGAGAACTGAAGCTTTCTTT. This encodes CASSPSGWRTEAFF. This chain connects TRBV5-4 to TRBJ1-1, with D unclear. The length of the CDR3 is 14 residues. Trimming took off 4 bases at V and 5 bases at J, with 15 bases between the two ends. CDR1 and CDR2 (germline): SGHNT, YYREEE (reference sequence).